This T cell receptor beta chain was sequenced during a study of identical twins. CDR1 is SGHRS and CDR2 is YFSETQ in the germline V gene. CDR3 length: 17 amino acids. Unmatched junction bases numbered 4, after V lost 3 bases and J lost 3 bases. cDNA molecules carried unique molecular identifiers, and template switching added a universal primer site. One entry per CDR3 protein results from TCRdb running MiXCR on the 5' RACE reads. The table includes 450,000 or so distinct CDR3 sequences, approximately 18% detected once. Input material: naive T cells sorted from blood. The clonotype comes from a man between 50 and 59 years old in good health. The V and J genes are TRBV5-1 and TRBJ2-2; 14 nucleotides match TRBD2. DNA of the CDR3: TGCGCCAGCAGCTGGGGACTAGCGGGGGAGGACACCGGGGAGCTGTTTTTT. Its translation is CASSWGLAGEDTGELFF.